These T cell receptor beta chains were read from a single sample in a study of shared clonotypes between healthy human individuals. Repertoires were generated with immunoSEQ multiplex PCR, while TCRdb's copy carries only in-frame clones and drops some. The repertoire holds a few million clones, with approximately 92% as singletons. Input material: naive CD8+ T cells from PBMCs. The receptors were sampled from a young man in good health. Some clones in this sample may be carry-over from other donors' samples. Each CDR3 is given with its conserved first and last residue. Fields, in order: clone size, V gene, D gene, CDR3 length, J gene, CDR3 DNA, CDR3 protein. A D gene is named only where the DNA matches it firmly. A clone size is listed for some rows: how often the clone was seen (once, few, many), or a class if it is expanded.

.	TRBV27	.	14	TRBJ2-7	TGTGCCAGCAGTTTGAGGGGATCCTCCGACGAGCAGTACTTC	CASSLRGSSDEQYF
.	TRBV29-1	.	13	TRBJ2-7	TGCAGCGTTGAGGGTCGGGGCTCCTACGAGCAGTACTTC	CSVEGRGSYEQYF
.	TRBV2	TRBD2	15	TRBJ2-7	TGTGCCAGCAGACCCGGGACTAGCATTTTCCACGAGCAGTACTTC	CASRPGTSIFHEQYF
.	TRBV27	.	16	TRBJ1-5	TGTGCCAGCAGTTTATTGTTCAGGGACGACTCTCAGCCCCAGCATTTT	CASSLLFRDDSQPQHF
few	TRBV29-1	.	10	TRBJ1-1	TGCAGCGTGGGTTTCACTGAAGCTTTCTTT	CSVGFTEAFF
.	TRBV7-8	TRBD2	15	TRBJ2-2	TGTGCCAGCAGCCAACCGGGACTAGCTGCCGGGGAGCTGTTTTTT	CASSQPGLAAGELFF
.	TRBV19	.	13	TRBJ2-1	TGTGCCAGTAACGCGGGGTCCTACAATGAGCAGTTCTTC	CASNAGSYNEQFF
.	TRBV12-5	TRBD2	15	TRBJ2-1	TGTGCTAGTGTCCCGACTAGCGGGAGGTTCGATGAGCAGTTCTTC	CASVPTSGRFDEQFF
.	TRBV6-5	.	15	TRBJ1-4	TGTGCCAGCAGCCCACAACCGAAAACTAATGAAAAACTGTTTTTT	CASSPQPKTNEKLFF
.	TRBV7-2	.	15	TRBJ1-1	TGTGCCAGCAGCACACTTCGGACAGCCAACACTGAAGCTTTCTTT	CASSTLRTANTEAFF
.	TRBV27	.	16	TRBJ1-4	TGTGCCAGCAGTCACGACAGGTTACCAACTAATGAAAAACTGTTTTTT	CASSHDRLPTNEKLFF
.	TRBV19	.	13	TRBJ1-2	TGTGCCAGTAGCCCGACGGAGTACTATGGCTACACCTTC	CASSPTEYYGYTF
.	TRBV28	TRBD2	15	TRBJ2-7	TGTGCCAGCAGCTTGAGCGGGATAAGCTCCTACGAGCAGTACTTC	CASSLSGISSYEQYF
.	TRBV29-1	TRBD1	15	TRBJ2-5	TGCAGCACTCCCCATCCGGGACAGCAGGAAGAGACCCAGTACTTC	CSTPHPGQQEETQYF
.	TRBV30	.	15	TRBJ2-2	TGTGCCTGGAGGCAACTAGCCACAAGCACCGGGGAGCTGTTTTTT	CAWRQLATSTGELFF
.	TRBV27	TRBD2	14	TRBJ2-7	TGTGCCAGCAGTAGAGGCGGGAGTATTCGGGAGCAGTACTTC	CASSRGGSIREQYF
.	TRBV27	.	16	TRBJ2-1	TGTGCCAGCAGTTTTTTGGGGGACATAGCCGACAATGAGCAGTTCTTC	CASSFLGDIADNEQFF
.	TRBV5-1	TRBD2	15	TRBJ2-3	TGCGCCAGCAGCCTGGATGGGACTAGCGGGCTTACGCAGTATTTT	CASSLDGTSGLTQYF
.	TRBV7-8	.	15	TRBJ1-2	TGTGCCAGCAGCTTAGTGGGCAGGACAAACTATGGCTACACCTTC	CASSLVGRTNYGYTF
.	TRBV7-9	.	12	TRBJ2-1	TGTGCCAGCAGCTTCAACTACAATGAGCAGTTCTTC	CASSFNYNEQFF
.	TRBV9	.	15	TRBJ1-2	TGTGCCAGCTTAGGGAGTATGGATACTAACTATGGCTACACCTTC	CASLGSMDTNYGYTF
.	TRBV29-1	.	12	TRBJ1-2	TGCAGCGTTTTTGGACTTACTTATGGCTACACCTTC	CSVFGLTYGYTF
.	TRBV5-8	TRBD1	15	TRBJ2-2	TGTGCCAGCAGCCTGGGGACAGAGAACACCGGGGAGCTGTTTTTT	CASSLGTENTGELFF
.	TRBV28	.	12	TRBJ2-7	TGTGCCACAGGGGGGACCTCCTACGAGCAGTACTTC	CATGGTSYEQYF
.	TRBV27	.	13	TRBJ2-7	TGTGCCAGCAGTTTATTGGTGGGCTACGAGCAGTACTTC	CASSLLVGYEQYF
.	TRBV7-2	.	14	TRBJ2-7	TGTGCCAGCAGCCCTCTTTTCGATCGGTACGAGCAGTACTTC	CASSPLFDRYEQYF